This record looks at one T cell receptor beta chain sequence and its context. Measured with immunoSEQ multiplex PCR; TCRdb has only the in-frame clones, and not every one. The table lists approximately 210,000 clones, 75% to 90% of them singletons, with under 5.5% in the top ten. The sample comes from a study of blood T cell repertoires in COVID-19. The V and J ends lost 5 bases and 6 bases respectively, with 23 bases between them. Looked up from germline, CDR1 is WSHSY and CDR2 is SAAADI. This CDR3 has 17 residues. The receptor's source is a woman aged 40 to 50 with acute or convalescent COVID-19. Material: peripheral blood. The chain is built from TRBV10-2 and TRBJ2-1; TRBD1 might be the D (5 bases). The CDR3 is CASSKITGQSAFNEQFF. CDR3 DNA sequence: TGCGCCAGCAGTAAGATTACAGGTCAGTCCGCTTTCAATGAGCAGTTCTTC.